This TCR beta chain comes out of a study of OX40 agonist ivuxolimab in advanced cancers. Study-level information: Ivuxolimab doses were 0.01, 0.1, 0.3, 1.5, 3 or 10 mg/kg every 2 weeks. A male proportion of about 84% was recorded, with mean age roughly 60 years and range roughly 23 to 79.

The method was immunoSEQ multiplex PCR; TCRdb's version includes in-frame clones alone and lacks a portion of them. The repertoire includes tens of thousands of clones, roughly 88% of them detected once, and approximately 0.3% sits in the top ten. The V end was cut by 4 bases, the J end by 6 bases, with 18 bases between. CDR3 size: 15 residues. Germline CDR1 and CDR2: SGHTA and FQGTGA. Sequences were derived from CD4+ or CD8+ T cells sorted from blood, sampled in a trial of the OX40 agonist ivuxolimab. This rearrangement joins TRBV7-3 to TRBJ1-1; weak D call: TRBD1 (6 bases). This TCR was recovered from an adult with an advanced solid tumor such as melanoma, head and neck, liver or kidney cancer. This CDR3 reads CASSSSGATFAEAFF. The CDR3 bases are TGTGCCAGCAGCTCCTCGGGGGCCACGTTCGCTGAAGCTTTCTTT.